Shown below are 23 T cell receptor beta chains from a single sample sequenced in a study of technical replicates of blood from a few donors. Clones were read by immunoSEQ multiplex PCR, and TCRdb kept only the in-frame ones, dropping some. The sample has tens of thousands of clones; about 90% are singletons. The specimen was T cells isolated from PBMCs. All receptors come from a human donor in good health.

The CDR3 is CSASQGTGELFF. The CDR3 nucleotides are TGCAGCGCCTCCCAGGGGACCGGGGAGCTGTTTTTT. The genes are TRBV29-1 and TRBJ2-2, with a tentative D call TRBD1 (6 bases). The CDR3 has 12 amino acids. Germline V CDR1 and CDR2: SQVTM, ANQGSEA. V was trimmed by 7 bases and J by 5 bases, leaving 11 bases between them.

The V gene is TRBV6-5, the J gene TRBJ1-2; no definite D call. V lost 0 bases and J 6 bases, leaving 14 bases between the germline ends. Germline V lookup: CDR1 MNHEY, CDR2 SVGAGI. The CDR3 runs to 15 residues. Here the CDR3 DNA reads TGTGCCAGCAGTTACTCCCACCCAACCCTACATGGCTACACCTTC. This gives the protein CASSYSHPTLHGYTF.

The genes are TRBV11-2 and TRBJ1-3; 7 bases are shared with TRBD1. The junction had 4 bases not matched to a gene; V was cut back by 8 bases and J by 0 bases. CDR1 SGHAT and CDR2 FQNNGV come from the germline V gene. The CDR3 consists of 14 residues. Here the CDR3 reads CASPGQDSGNTIYF. The DNA for the CDR3 is TGTGCCAGCCCCGGACAGGACTCTGGAAACACCATATATTTT.

The V call is TRBV27, the J call TRBJ1-2; 7 positions agree with TRBD1. Germline values: CDR1 MNHEY, CDR2 SMNVEV (reference sequence). CDR3 length: 15 amino acids. The ends lost 2 bases at V and 2 bases at J; junction bases unmatched: 5. CDR3 loop: CASSLKPGQNYGYTF. The CDR3 bases are TGTGCCAGCAGTTTAAAACCGGGACAGAACTATGGCTACACCTTC.

The chain employs TRBV19 and TRBJ2-3; no firm D call. The germline V and J ends were trimmed by 6 bases and 2 bases, with 9 bases remaining between them. The germline V gene encodes CDR1 LNHDA and CDR2 SQIVND (reference sequence). CDR3 length: 13 amino acids. The CDR3, as DNA: TGTGCCAGTAGGGCACAGATCACAGATACGCAGTATTTT. Protein product: CASRAQITDTQYF.

This rearrangement joins TRBV9 to TRBJ2-7, with a weak D call TRBD2 (5 bases). Germline CDR1 reads SGDLS; CDR2 reads YYNGEE. The germline V and J ends were trimmed by 0 bases and 3 bases, with 13 bases remaining between them. The CDR3 consists of 15 residues. The CDR3, as DNA: TGTGCCAGCAGCGTAGATGAGGGAGACGTCTACGAGCAGTACTTC. Its translation is CASSVDEGDVYEQYF.

This clone was observed once. The CDR3 DNA reads TGCAGCGTGGAAACCGGGACAGGGGCCACTGAAGCTTTCTTT. Encoded protein: CSVETGTGATEAFF. V and J are TRBV29-1 and TRBJ1-1; 10 bases agree with TRBD1. Germline CDR1 is SQVTM and CDR2 is ANQGSEA. With 6 bases clipped from V and 4 bases from J, the junction kept 8 bases outside the gene matches. The CDR3 contains 14 residues.

The V gene is TRBV5-1, the J gene TRBJ2-7; TRBD2 matches at 10 bases. Germline values: CDR1 SGHRS, CDR2 YFSETQ. V gave up 1 base and J gave up 5 bases; unmatched junction bases: 6. This CDR3 has 15 amino acids. This chain's CDR3 is CASSLSLAGVDEQYF. CDR3 in DNA: TGCGCCAGCAGCTTGAGCCTAGCGGGAGTAGACGAGCAGTACTTC. Based on the CDR3 plus reference TRBV5-1 and TRBJ2-7, the full variable domain is KAGVTQTPRYLIKTRGQQVTLSCSPISGHRSVSWYQQTPGQGLQFLFEYFSETQRNKGNFPGRFSGRQFSNSRSEMNVSTLELGDSALYLCASSLSLAGVDEQYFGPGTRLTVT.

In this sample, this clone turned up a few times. One junction end does not reproduce the germline sequence, and a read error may be involved. The chain employs TRBV4-1 and TRBJ1-2, with TRBD1 as a possible D gene (6 bases). CDR1 is MGHRA and CDR2 is YSYEKL in the germline V gene. This CDR3 has 15 residues. The CDR3 is CASSKDRNANYGYTF. CDR3 nucleotides: TGCGCCAGCAGCAAAGACAGGAACGCTAACTATGGCTACACCTTC.

The rearrangement uses TRBV7-6 and TRBJ2-1, with a weak D call TRBD2 (7 bases). Trimming stripped 0 bases from V and 2 bases from J, with 14 bases between. CDR1 is SGHVS, CDR2 FNYEAQ, per germline. This CDR3 region has 17 residues. The CDR3 is CASSLAAGGATYNEQFF. The DNA for the CDR3 is TGTGCCAGCAGCTTAGCCGCTGGGGGGGCCACCTACAATGAGCAGTTCTTC.

The chain is built from TRBV19 and TRBJ1-5, with 7 bases identical to TRBD1. V shed 5 bases, J shed 0 bases, and the junction held 10 bases outside the gene matches. CDR1 is LNHDA and CDR2 is SQIVND in the germline V gene (reference sequence). CDR3 size: 17 residues. The CDR3 is CASSLGTDIYSNQPQHF. The CDR3 DNA reads TGTGCCAGTAGTCTCGGGACAGATATCTATAGCAATCAGCCCCAGCATTTT.

The chain combines TRBV7-3 with TRBJ2-3, with 7 bases identical to TRBD2. CDR3 length: 18 residues. Germline V gene lookup returns CDR1 SGHTA and CDR2 FQGTGA. The V segment lost 5 bases and the J segment 4 bases; nucleotides outside the gene matches: 18. The CDR3 sequence: CASSPEPWTSLIPDTQYF. The CDR3 DNA sequence: TGTGCCAGCAGCCCTGAACCCTGGACTAGTCTCATCCCAGATACGCAGTATTTT.

This rearrangement joins TRBV5-6 to TRBJ1-2; 7 bases line up with TRBD1. After removal of 3 bases from V and 3 bases from J, the junction contained 5 bases not matched to a gene. Germline CDR1 is SGHDT and CDR2 is YYEEEE. This CDR3 has 14 residues. CDR3 sequence: CASSSGGSDYGYTF. As DNA, the CDR3 is TGTGCCAGCAGCTCAGGGGGTTCGGACTATGGCTACACCTTC.

The gene calls are TRBV4-2 and TRBJ1-4; D gene uncertain. Trimming took off 0 bases at V and 8 bases at J, with 10 bases between the two ends. This CDR3 region has 14 residues. Germline CDR1 is LGHNA and CDR2 is YNFKEQ. CDR3 sequence: CASSQDPSGEKLFF. The CDR3 DNA is TGTGCCAGCAGCCAAGATCCCTCTGGCGAAAAACTGTTTTTT.

V gene TRBV7-9 combines with J gene TRBJ2-4, with 9 bases identical to TRBD2. V lost 2 bases and J lost 3; bases outside the gene matches: 14. The CDR3 is 19 amino acids. CDR1 and CDR2 from the germline V gene are SEHNR and FQNEAQ (reference sequence). The CDR3, as DNA: TGTGCCAGCAGCTTAAGTGTGACTAGCGGATCATACAACAAAAACATTCAGTACTTC. Its protein is CASSLSVTSGSYNKNIQYF.

This chain connects TRBV19 to TRBJ1-2, with 7 bases that match TRBD1. The germline gives CDR1 LNHDA, CDR2 SQIVND (reference sequence). There are 15 residues in the CDR3. Germline trimming cut 7 bases from V and 4 bases from J; bases unmatched to any gene: 12. The CDR3 protein is CASNKINRGSYGYTF. CDR3 bases: TGTGCCAGTAATAAAATCAACAGGGGAAGCTATGGCTACACCTTC.

The chain links TRBV10-2 to TRBJ1-1, with D unclear. The CDR3 consists of 13 residues. Trimming cost V 3 bases and J 1 base, with 6 bases left between them. In germline, CDR1 is WSHSY, CDR2 SAAADI. For the CDR3, the DNA is TGCGCCAGCAGTGAATTTCGGAACACTGAAGCTTTCTTT. Translating gives CASSEFRNTEAFF.

CDR3 loop: CASSQDRGGGDTQYF. The CDR3 coding sequence is TGTGCCAGCAGTCAGGACAGGGGAGGGGGGGATACGCAGTATTTT. The chain uses TRBV27 and TRBJ2-3; TRBD1 matches 9 bases. The CDR3 spans 15 residues. J lost 6 bases, V lost 5 bases, and 9 bases had no gene match. The germline gives CDR1 MNHEY, CDR2 SMNVEV (reference sequence).

This chain uses TRBV6-5 with TRBJ1-2; 7 bases are a match to TRBD1. This CDR3 spans 14 amino acids. In germline, CDR1 is MNHEY, CDR2 SVGAGI. J gave up 7 bases and V 0 bases, and 5 bases lay outside the gene matches. In DNA form, the CDR3 reads TGTGCCAGCAGTTACTCGTTAGGGGGCGCTGGCTACACCTTC. Amino acid sequence: CASSYSLGGAGYTF.

This chain joins TRBV7-3 and TRBJ2-2; maybe TRBD2 (6 bases). The germline V gene has CDR1 SGHTA and CDR2 FQGTGA. The V gene lost 4 bases and the J gene lost 5 bases, with 20 bases spanning the gap. The CDR3 has 17 amino acids. In DNA, the CDR3 is TGTGCCAGCAGCTCTCTCGGGGGAGAGCATCTAACCGGGGAGCTGTTTTTT. Translating it yields CASSSLGGEHLTGELFF.

The V call is TRBV7-2, the J call TRBJ2-1; maybe TRBD2 (6 bases). Per germline, CDR1 SGHTA and CDR2 FQGNSA. CDR3 length: 14 amino acids. The ends were cut back, 2 bases at V and 10 bases at J, with 15 bases in the middle. The CDR3 loop reads CASSLLASLGEQFF. The CDR3 DNA is TGTGCCAGCAGCTTACTAGCGTCCTTGGGGGAGCAGTTCTTC.

V is TRBV14 and J is TRBJ1-1; D ambiguous. The V gene lost 3 bases and the J gene lost 1 base, with 12 bases spanning the gap. This CDR3 is built from 15 residues. Germline V CDR1 and CDR2: SGHDN, FVKESK. The DNA of the CDR3 is TGTGCCAGCAGCCAGAGACATGCAGGGAACACTGAAGCTTTCTTT. Protein: CASSQRHAGNTEAFF.

The chain employs TRBV28 and TRBJ1-2, with TRBD1 matching over 11 bases. The CDR3 spans 16 residues. The germline V gene encodes CDR1 MDHEN and CDR2 SYDVKM. The J segment lost 5 bases and the V segment lost 5 bases, leaving 10 bases of the junction unmatched. In DNA, the CDR3 is TGTGCCAGCAGTAAGACTCGGGACAGGGGGGCTTATGGCTACACCTTC. Protein sequence: CASSKTRDRGAYGYTF.